The present T cell receptor beta chain was sequenced within a study of beta chain features in type 1 diabetes. Trimming took off 2 bases at V and 1 base at J, with 12 bases between the two ends. The CDR3 is made up of 15 amino acids. CDR1 KGHSH and CDR2 LQKENI come from the germline V gene. Study-level findings and limits: In every one of the four CD4+ subsets, TCRB CDR3s were moderately but significantly shorter in Type 1 diabetes patients.

Comments on this clone: Its antigen is still unknown.

All of the isolated RNA was reverse transcribed, so expressed TCRB transcripts were sequenced. Method: immunoSEQ multiplex PCR; TCRdb's copy keeps in-frame clones and lacks some. This sample carries about 260,000 clones, about a fifth of them seen once, and the ten largest clones take around 0.028%. The source material was naive CD4+ T cells from blood. This TCR was sampled from a woman between 35 and 50 years old with type 1 diabetes. The chain has TRBV18 and TRBJ2-7, with D possibly matching TRBD1 (6 bases). The DNA of the CDR3 is TGTGCCAGCTCACCAGGACAGCTAGATTCCTACGAGCAGTACTTC. Amino acid sequence: CASSPGQLDSYEQYF.